These 5 T cell receptor beta chains were all obtained from the same sample, sequenced in a study of cytomegalovirus exposure and HLA in healthy donors. It was with 60 Vbeta and 13 Jbeta primers that the PCR ran. Clones were read by immunoSEQ multiplex PCR, and TCRdb kept only the in-frame ones, dropping some. The data show over 100,000 clones, roughly 70% seen once. Sequencing was done on a sample of PBMCs. These receptors were taken from a man between 35 and 55 years old in good health and CMV-seropositive.

This clone was observed a single time. The junction differs from germline at one of its ends, possibly a read error. Different DNA sequences within this sample yield the same CDR3. The chain combines TRBV6-1 with TRBJ1-1, with 9 bases fitting TRBD1. The CDR3 has 14 residues. Germline CDR1 reads MNHNS; CDR2 reads SASEGT. The CDR3 sequence is CASSTGGLVTEAFF. The CDR3 bases are TGTGCCAGCAGCACAGGGGGCTTAGTCACTGAGGCTTTCTTT.

For the CDR3, the DNA is TGTGCCAGCAGTGACAGGGGCCTGACCCAGTACTTC. Translating it yields CASSDRGLTQYF. This chain connects TRBV6-5 to TRBJ2-5; 8 bases are shared with TRBD1. CDR1 and CDR2 from the germline V gene are MNHEY and SVGAGI. The ends lost 5 bases at V and 7 bases at J; junction bases unmatched: 3. The CDR3 is made up of 12 amino acids.

This clone was seen a handful of times. The V call is TRBV2, the J call TRBJ1-2; unclear D gene. The germline gives CDR1 SNHLY, CDR2 FYNNEI. This CDR3 has 13 residues. Trimming removed 2 bases at V and 3 bases at J, with 7 bases between. The CDR3 DNA reads TGTGCCAGCAGTGAACGGGGTTACTATGGCTACACCTTC. Translating gives CASSERGYYGYTF.

A few counts support this clone. The J gene is TRBJ1-1, the V gene TRBV27; 8 bases align to TRBD1. With V trimmed by 4 bases and J by 1 base, 14 bases remained unmatched. The germline CDR1 and CDR2 sequences are MNHEY and SMNVEV (reference sequence). The CDR3 spans 18 residues. The CDR3 sequence is CASSSGIGQGGGNTEAFF. In nucleotides, the CDR3 is TGTGCCAGCAGTTCGGGAATCGGACAGGGCGGGGGGAACACTGAAGCTTTCTTT.

The chain recombines TRBV11-2 with TRBJ1-2, with TRBD1 matching 7 bases. This CDR3 comprises 12 residues. Per the germline V gene, CDR1 is SGHAT and CDR2 is FQNNGV. The junction had 6 bases not matched to a gene; V was cut back by 6 bases and J by 8 bases. The CDR3 DNA sequence: TGTGCCAGCAGTAAACAGGGGAAGGGCTACACCTTC. Translation: CASSKQGKGYTF. The entire variable domain, with the rest obtained from reference TRBV11-2 and TRBJ1-2, is as follows: EAGVAQSPRYKIIEKRQSVAFWCNPISGHATLYWYQQILGQGPKLLIQFQNNGVVDDSQLPKDRFSAERLKGVDSTLKIQPAKLEDSAVYLCASSKQGKGYTFGSGTRLTVV.